These 6 T cell receptor beta chains share one sample of origin, sequenced in a study of cytomegalovirus exposure and HLA in healthy donors. The PCR employed 60 Vbeta primers together with 13 Jbeta primers. Measured with immunoSEQ multiplex PCR; TCRdb has only the in-frame clones, and not every one. The sample consists of about 160,000 clones, about four fifths of them appearing once. The specimen was PBMCs. These receptors all stem from a man between 45 and 60 years old in good health and CMV-seropositive.

The chain uses TRBV30 and TRBJ2-7, with D maybe TRBD1 (6 bases). V was shortened by 5 bases and J by 1 base, with 12 bases between the two germline ends. Germline CDR1 reads GTSNPN; CDR2 reads SVGIG (reference sequence). The CDR3 consists of 13 residues. CDR3 loop: CAWGTGTSYEQYF. The CDR3 nucleotides are TGTGCCTGGGGGACGGGGACATCCTACGAGCAGTACTTC. Together with reference TRBV30 and TRBJ2-7, the CDR3 gives the full variable domain: SQTIHQWPATLVQPVGSPLSLECTVEGTSNPNLYWYRQAAGRGLQLLFYSVGIGQISSEVPQNLSASRPQDRQFILSSKKLLLSDSGFYLCAWGTGTSYEQYFGPGTRLTVT.

This clone appeared once. CDR3 in DNA: TGTGCCAGCTCACCGACAGCGGGAGCAGATACGCAGTATTTT. This sequence encodes CASSPTAGADTQYF. V gene TRBV18 combines with J gene TRBJ2-3; 8 bases line up with TRBD2. The CDR3 runs to 14 residues. Germline CDR1 and CDR2: KGHSH and LQKENI. V shed 3 bases, J shed 4 bases, and the junction held 3 bases outside the gene matches.

This rearrangement joins TRBV7-8 to TRBJ2-1; TRBD2 is a possible D gene (5 bases). The CDR3 has 16 amino acids. Germline V gene sequence: CDR1 SGHVS, CDR2 FQNEAQ. V was shortened by 1 base and J by 2 bases, with 12 bases between the two germline ends. The CDR3 sequence: CASSLVSGVPYNEQFF. For the CDR3, the DNA is TGTGCCAGCAGCTTAGTATCCGGGGTCCCCTACAATGAGCAGTTCTTC.

This chain joins TRBV5-6 and TRBJ2-7, with 7 positions matching TRBD1. The CDR3 consists of 15 residues. The V gene's germline CDR1 is SGHDT and CDR2 YYEEEE. Trimming cost V 4 bases and J 0 bases; bases outside gene matches: 7. The CDR3 DNA reads as TGTGCCAGCAGCCGGAACAGGGGACACTCCTACGAGCAGTACTTC. Its translation: CASSRNRGHSYEQYF.

The rearrangement joins TRBV5-5 to TRBJ1-1; a possible D gene is TRBD1 (5 bases). The V gene lost 4 bases and the J gene lost 4 bases, with 17 bases spanning the gap. Germline V gene sequence: CDR1 SGHKS, CDR2 YYEKEE (reference sequence). The CDR3 spans 15 residues. In nucleotides, the CDR3 is TGTGCCAGCAGCCTAGGGACTCGGGAGGGCACTGAAGCTTTCTTT. It encodes CASSLGTREGTEAFF.

Written as DNA, the CDR3 is TGTGCCAGCAGCTTAGGCCCCCCAATTGCCGGGACCTACGAGCAGTACTTC. Encoded protein: CASSLGPPIAGTYEQYF. V gene TRBV5-6 combines with J gene TRBJ2-7, with a possible D match to TRBD2 (5 bases). Germline CDR1 reads SGHDT; CDR2 reads YYEEEE. Between the trimmed V and J ends, which lost 2 bases and 2 bases, there was a span of 20 bases. The CDR3 is 17 residues long.